The subject of this entry is one T cell receptor beta chain. This specimen belongs to a study of T cells in Graves' hyperthyroidism and ophthalmopathy. Study-wide background: At initial diagnosis, before any treatment had begun, peripheral blood was obtained.

Graves' hyperthyroidism is called stable when ophthalmopathy does not progress within 18 months. Disease duration under 2 months; hyperthyroidism patients were aged 18 to 65. RNA transcripts served as the template for amplifying TCR beta CDR3 regions. A set of HTBI primers served as the primers for a first-round RT-PCR of the TCR CDR3. TCRdb reprocessed the multiplex PCR reads with MiXCR, giving one entry per CDR3 protein. The top ten hold 13% to 15% of the sample, which has hundreds of thousands of distinct CDR3 sequences, around 14% seen once. This CDR3 has 15 amino acids. Deletions cut 0 bases from V and 4 bases from J, with 11 bases between. The germline V gene has CDR1 MGHRA and CDR2 YSYEKL.

V is TRBV4-1 and J is TRBJ2-3; TRBD1 is a possible D gene (5 bases). This TCR was recovered from a woman between 18 and 29 years old with Graves' hyperthyroidism. Sequenced: blood. CDR3 sequence reads: CASSQDLGVSDTQYF. The CDR3 DNA sequence: TGCGCCAGCAGCCAAGACTTAGGGGTTTCAGATACGCAGTATTTT.